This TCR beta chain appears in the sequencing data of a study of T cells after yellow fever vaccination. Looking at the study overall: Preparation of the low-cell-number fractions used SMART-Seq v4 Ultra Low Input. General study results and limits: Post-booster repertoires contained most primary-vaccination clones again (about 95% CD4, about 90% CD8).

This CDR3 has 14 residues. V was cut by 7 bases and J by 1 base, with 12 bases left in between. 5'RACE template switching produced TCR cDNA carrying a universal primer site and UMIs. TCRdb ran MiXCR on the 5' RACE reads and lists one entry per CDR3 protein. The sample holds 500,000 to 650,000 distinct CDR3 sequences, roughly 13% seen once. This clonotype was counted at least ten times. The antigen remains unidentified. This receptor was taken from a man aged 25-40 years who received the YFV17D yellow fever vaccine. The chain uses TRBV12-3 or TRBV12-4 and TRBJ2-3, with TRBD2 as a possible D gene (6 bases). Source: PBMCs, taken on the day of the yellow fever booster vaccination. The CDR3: CASTPGVGTDTQYF. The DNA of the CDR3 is TGTGCCAGCACCCCGGGAGTCGGCACAGATACGCAGTATTTT.